This entry lists 25 T cell receptor beta chains sequenced from one sample in a study of T cells after yellow fever vaccination. TCRdb re-derived calls from the 5' RACE reads in MiXCR, one entry per CDR3 protein. The table shows some 250,000 distinct CDR3 sequences, with about 3.5% occurring only once. This material consisted of PBMCs, taken 15 days after the yellow fever booster vaccination. Receptor source: a man aged 18 to 30 who received the YFV17D yellow fever vaccine.

This clonotype was seen at least ten times. The chain uses TRBV27 and TRBJ1-3; the D gene is possibly TRBD1 (6 bases). Per germline, CDR1 MNHEY and CDR2 SMNVEV (reference sequence). Trimming removed 0 bases at V and 0 bases at J, with 15 bases between. The CDR3 is 18 amino acids. This chain's CDR3 is CASSLSGTGPRSGNTIYF. In DNA, the CDR3 is TGTGCCAGCAGTTTATCGGGTACAGGGCCCCGCTCTGGAAACACCATATATTTT.

This clonotype has a count of ten or more. V usage is TRBV12-3 or TRBV12-4 and J usage is TRBJ2-3; TRBD2 aligns across 11 bases. The CDR3 is made up of 16 amino acids. V was clipped by 7 bases and J by 5 bases; unmatched bases: 11. For the CDR3, the DNA is TGTGCCAGCACCGACTTTAGCGGGGGGGCGATAGATACGCAGTATTTT. Its protein is CASTDFSGGAIDTQYF.

This clonotype has at least ten counts. In DNA form, the CDR3 reads TGTGCCAGCAGCTTATTACACGGGGTGGTTTACAATGAGCAGTTCTTC. It is translated as CASSLLHGVVYNEQFF. The gene calls are TRBV7-2 and TRBJ2-1; perhaps TRBD2 as D (5 bases). The V end lost 2 bases, the J end lost 4 bases, and 15 bases lay between the germline ends. Looked up from germline, CDR1 is SGHTA and CDR2 is FQGNSA. The CDR3 has 16 amino acids.

This clonotype was counted many times. J is TRBJ1-1 and V is TRBV4-3, with a tentative D call TRBD1 (5 bases). Trimming left V 1 base short and J 4 bases short, with 13 bases between. Germline V gives CDR1 LGHNA, CDR2 YSLEER. This CDR3 is 15 amino acids long. The CDR3: CASSQAGTGSTEAFF. CDR3 coding DNA: TGCGCCAGCAGCCAAGCAGGGACGGGCAGCACTGAAGCTTTCTTT.

This clonotype came up many times. This chain connects TRBV6-6 to TRBJ1-5; D is ambiguous. This CDR3 contains 15 residues. Between the trimmed V and J ends, which lost 7 bases and 3 bases, there was a span of 16 bases. CDR1 is MNHNY and CDR2 is SVGAGI in the germline V gene (reference sequence). The CDR3 loop reads CASTLLSALNQPQHF. The CDR3 DNA is TGTGCCAGCACCCTACTTTCAGCCCTCAATCAGCCCCAGCATTTT.

This clonotype came up many times. The V gene is TRBV20-1, the J gene TRBJ2-1, with TRBD1 matching over 7 bases. This CDR3 is built from 15 residues. With V trimmed by 6 bases and J by 3 bases, 11 bases remained unmatched. Germline V lookup: CDR1 DFQATT, CDR2 SNEGSKA (reference sequence). The chain's CDR3 is CSALVRDSNYNEQFF. DNA for the CDR3: TGCAGTGCATTGGTCCGGGACAGCAACTACAATGAGCAGTTCTTC.

The chain recombines TRBV21-1 with TRBJ1-6. TRBV21-1 corresponds to a pseudogene. The CDR3 runs 15 residues. The CDR3 DNA reads as TGTGCCAGCAGCAAAGGTGGTCCGACCAATTCACCCCTCCACTTT. It translates to CASSKGGPTNSPLHF.

This clonotype was seen at least ten times. The chain joins TRBV6-5 to TRBJ2-5, with TRBD2 as a possible D gene (6 bases). The CDR3 sequence is 14 residues long. V gave up 5 bases and J gave up 0 bases, with 10 bases separating them. CDR1 and CDR2 (germline): MNHEY, SVGAGI. The CDR3 DNA sequence: TGTGCCAGCAGTATCGGAGGGTACCAAGAGACCCAGTACTTC. It yields the protein CASSIGGYQETQYF.

This clonotype was seen many times. Written as DNA, the CDR3 is TGTGCCAGCACCACCGGTGCTGGGGCCAACGTCCTGACTTTC. It is translated as CASTTGAGANVLTF. V is TRBV28 and J is TRBJ2-6; D not certain. This CDR3 contains 14 residues. Germline values: CDR1 MDHEN, CDR2 SYDVKM. V dropped 7 bases and J dropped 2 bases, with 9 bases sitting between them.

There are many counts of this clonotype. The rearrangement links TRBV20-1 to TRBJ1-5; D uncertain. There are 14 residues in the CDR3. The V and J ends lost 3 bases and 0 bases respectively, with 9 bases between them. Germline CDR1 is DFQATT and CDR2 is SNEGSKA (reference sequence). The CDR3 region is CSARGSYSNQPQHF. CDR3 nucleotides: TGCAGTGCTAGGGGCAGTTATAGCAATCAGCCCCAGCATTTT.

In this sample, this clonotype turned up many times. The chain employs TRBV7-8 and TRBJ2-3; D assignment may be TRBD1 or TRBD2 (6 bases each). CDR1 and CDR2 (germline): SGHVS, FQNEAQ. Trimming left V 3 bases short and J 3 bases short, with 19 bases between. This CDR3 region has 17 residues. The CDR3 loop is CASSFIDRTGRTDTQYF. DNA for the CDR3: TGTGCCAGCAGCTTTATCGACAGGACGGGGAGGACAGATACGCAGTATTTT.

The sample holds many counts of this clonotype. This chain connects TRBV20-1 to TRBJ2-1, with 13 bases lining up with TRBD2. Germline V gives CDR1 DFQATT, CDR2 SNEGSKA (reference sequence). The V gene end was trimmed by 6 bases and the J gene end by 7 bases; junction bases not matched to a gene: 6. The CDR3 totals 14 residues. The CDR3 loop reads CSADTSGGANEQFF. CDR3 in DNA: TGCAGTGCAGACACTAGCGGGGGGGCTAATGAGCAGTTCTTC.

This clonotype has ten or more counts. V and J are TRBV27 and TRBJ2-7; D gene ambiguous. This CDR3 comprises 13 residues. CDR1 MNHEY and CDR2 SMNVEV come from the germline V gene (reference sequence). Between the trimmed V and J ends, which lost 5 bases and 3 bases, there was a span of 11 bases. The CDR3 region is CASSALIFYEQYF. The DNA for the CDR3 is TGTGCCAGCAGTGCGCTCATTTTCTACGAGCAGTACTTC.

This clonotype was seen repeatedly, ten times or more. The rearrangement links TRBV20-1 to TRBJ1-1; TRBD1 might be the D (6 bases). The CDR3 sequence is 15 residues long. CDR1 is DFQATT and CDR2 is SNEGSKA in the germline V gene (reference sequence). CDR3 region: CSAASGALGGTEAFF. The DNA of the CDR3 is TGCAGCGCTGCTTCAGGGGCGTTAGGGGGGACTGAAGCTTTCTTT.

This clonotype has a count of ten or more. The rearrangement uses TRBV7-9 and TRBJ2-1; perhaps D is TRBD1 or TRBD2 (5 bases each). The V end was cut by 5 bases, the J end by 3 bases, with 17 bases between. CDR3 length: 16 residues. Germline V gene lookup returns CDR1 SEHNR and CDR2 FQNEAQ (reference sequence). The CDR3 DNA reads as TGTGCCAGCAGCATCCTCCGGGACCGGCGCTACAATGAGCAGTTCTTC. It translates to CASSILRDRRYNEQFF.

A note on this clonotype: The junction and the germline gene differ at one end; a read error may be behind it. This chain uses TRBV7-9 with TRBJ2-1; TRBD2 is a possible D gene (5 bases). Germline V lookup: CDR1 SEHNR, CDR2 FQNEAQ (reference sequence). The CDR3 spans 15 residues. The CDR3 protein is CASRFRGSSYIEQFF. The CDR3 coding sequence is TGTGCCAGCAGGTTCCGGGGATCATCCTACATTGAGCAGTTCTTC.

This clonotype was seen ten or more times. The J gene is TRBJ2-2, the V gene TRBV5-4, with 9 positions matching TRBD1. Trimming took 4 bases from V and 9 from J; bases not matched to a gene: 7. The CDR3 loop spans 14 amino acids. Germline V gene sequence: CDR1 SGHNT, CDR2 YYREEE (reference sequence). The CDR3 region is CASSPRDRVWELFF. The CDR3 DNA reads as TGTGCCAGCAGCCCCCGGGACAGGGTGTGGGAGCTGTTTTTT.

The table lists this clonotype with a few counts. In nucleotides, the CDR3 is TGTGCCAGCAGCCCCCGGCCCGCCCAGCCCCAGCATTTT. Protein: CASSPRPAQPQHF. The chain recombines TRBV7-2 with TRBJ1-5; D call uncertain. CDR1 and CDR2 from the germline V gene are SGHTA and FQGNSA. The CDR3 runs to 13 residues. V dropped 5 bases and J dropped 7 bases, with 12 bases sitting between them.

This clonotype was detected ten times or more. This rearrangement joins TRBV11-2 to TRBJ2-1; the D gene is possibly TRBD2 (6 bases). The CDR3 runs to 15 residues. Germline assignment: CDR1 SGHAT and CDR2 FQNNGV. V was pared by 3 bases and J by 4 bases, with 13 bases between. The chain's CDR3 is CASSFLTGEYNEQFF. The DNA of the CDR3 is TGTGCCAGCAGCTTTCTAACGGGGGAATACAATGAGCAGTTCTTC.

This clonotype was counted many times. For the CDR3, the DNA is TGTGCCAGCAGTCGACGGGGCACTGAAGCTTTCTTT. Translation gives CASSRRGTEAFF. This chain joins TRBV2 and TRBJ1-1; D gene uncertain. The CDR3 is 12 residues long. Deletions cut 5 bases from V and 4 bases from J, with 8 bases between. Germline CDR1 and CDR2: SNHLY and FYNNEI.

The sample holds many counts of this clonotype. V usage is TRBV18 and J usage is TRBJ2-3; D is possibly TRBD1 or TRBD2 (5 bases each). Looked up from germline, CDR1 is KGHSH and CDR2 is LQKENI. This CDR3 is built from 13 residues. The V gene lost 2 bases and the J gene lost 8 bases, with 11 bases spanning the gap. In nucleotides, the CDR3 is TGTGCCAGCTCACCAACACGAGGGGCTACGCAGTATTTT. It translates to CASSPTRGATQYF.

Ten or more counts support this clonotype. This rearrangement joins TRBV5-5 to TRBJ1-2; tentatively, D is TRBD1 (5 bases). V was pared by 4 bases and J by 8 bases, with 21 bases between. Germline lookup yields CDR1 SGHKS and CDR2 YYEKEE (reference sequence). The CDR3 loop spans 15 amino acids. The CDR3 protein is CASSIANAGLGGYTF. In nucleotides, the CDR3 is TGTGCCAGCAGCATAGCCAACGCAGGGCTAGGAGGCTACACCTTC. Full variable domain (rest looked up from reference TRBV5-5 and TRBJ1-2): DAGVTQSPTHLIKTRGQQVTLRCSPISGHKSVSWYQQVLGQGPQFIFQYYEKEERGRGNFPDRFSARQFPNYSSELNVNALLLGDSALYLCASSIANAGLGGYTFGSGTRLTVV.

This clonotype has at least ten counts. V is TRBV12-3 or TRBV12-4 and J is TRBJ2-3, with TRBD2 matching over 10 bases. CDR3 length: 16 amino acids. V lost 2 bases and J lost 2; bases outside the gene matches: 4. The CDR3 loop reads CASSLRLAGVTDTQYF. The CDR3 coding sequence is TGTGCCAGCAGTTTAAGGCTAGCGGGGGTCACAGATACGCAGTATTTT.

This clonotype was recorded at least ten times. The chain is built from TRBV7-9 and TRBJ2-3, with 7 bases matching TRBD1. CDR3 length: 16 residues. V lost 0 bases and J lost 3; bases outside the gene matches: 6. In germline, CDR1 is SEHNR, CDR2 FQNEAQ (reference sequence). The CDR3 region has the DNA TGTGCCAGCAGCTTAGCGGCAGGGGGTTATACAGATACGCAGTATTTT. Translation: CASSLAAGGYTDTQYF.

This clonotype appeared many times. The rearrangement links TRBV19 to TRBJ2-2; possibly TRBD2 for D (5 bases). CDR1 LNHDA and CDR2 SQIVND come from the germline V gene (reference sequence). Between the trimmed V and J ends, which lost 6 bases and 4 bases, there was a span of 9 bases. This CDR3 comprises 13 residues. CDR3: CASSGLFTGELFF. The CDR3 coding sequence is TGTGCCAGTAGCGGACTGTTCACCGGGGAGCTGTTTTTT.